The present entry profiles one TCR beta chain with its context. These data are taken from a study of blood T cell repertoires in COVID-19. At the level of the study: COVID-19 samples, acute and convalescent, were from the United States, Italy and Spain. From T cells, B-cell-depleted T cells, or PBMCs came the material, which was cDNA or gDNA.

Authors' analysis steps: Cell counts per sample came from amplifying reference gene primers. TCRdb's table, derived via immunoSEQ multiplex PCR, lists solely in-frame clones and lacks some. V, J and clone size were drawn from that table, and D and trimming were deduced from the DNA. The repertoire consists of some 380,000 clones, with 90% occurring once and the leading ten covering about 6.8%. CDR1 and CDR2 (germline): MNHEY, SVGAGI. The CDR3 has 13 amino acids. Trimming took 8 bases from V and 0 from J; bases not matched to a gene: 1. The sample taken for sequencing was peripheral blood. The chain is built from TRBV6-5 and TRBJ2-1, with 7 bases aligning to TRBD1. This sequence originates from a man aged 18 to 30 with active or convalescent COVID-19. The CDR3 DNA follows: TGTGCCAGCGGACAGGTCTCCTACAATGAGCAGTTCTTC. Its protein product is CASGQVSYNEQFF.